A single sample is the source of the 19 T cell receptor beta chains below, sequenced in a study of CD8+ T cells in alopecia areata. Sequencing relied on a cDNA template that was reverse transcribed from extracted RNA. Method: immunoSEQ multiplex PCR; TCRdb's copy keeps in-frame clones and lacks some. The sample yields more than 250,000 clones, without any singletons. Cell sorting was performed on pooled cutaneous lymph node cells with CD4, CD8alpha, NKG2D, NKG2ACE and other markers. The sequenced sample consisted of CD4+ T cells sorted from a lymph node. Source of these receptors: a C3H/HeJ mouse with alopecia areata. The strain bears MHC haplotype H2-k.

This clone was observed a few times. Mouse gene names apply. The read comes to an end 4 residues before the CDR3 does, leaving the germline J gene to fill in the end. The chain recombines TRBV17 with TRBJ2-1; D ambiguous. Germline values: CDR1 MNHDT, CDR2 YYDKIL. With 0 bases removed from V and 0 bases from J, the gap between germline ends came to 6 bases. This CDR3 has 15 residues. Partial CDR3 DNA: TGTGCTAGCAGTAGAGAACAGCATAACTATGCT. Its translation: CASSREQHNYA. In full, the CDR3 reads CASSREQHNYAEQFF.

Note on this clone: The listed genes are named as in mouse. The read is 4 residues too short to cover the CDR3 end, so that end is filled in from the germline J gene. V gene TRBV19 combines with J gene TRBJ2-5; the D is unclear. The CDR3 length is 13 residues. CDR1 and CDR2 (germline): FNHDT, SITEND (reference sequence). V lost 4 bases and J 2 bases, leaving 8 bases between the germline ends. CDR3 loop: CASSPLVQDTQYF. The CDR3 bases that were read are TGTGCCAGCAGTCCCCTTGTCCAAGAC.

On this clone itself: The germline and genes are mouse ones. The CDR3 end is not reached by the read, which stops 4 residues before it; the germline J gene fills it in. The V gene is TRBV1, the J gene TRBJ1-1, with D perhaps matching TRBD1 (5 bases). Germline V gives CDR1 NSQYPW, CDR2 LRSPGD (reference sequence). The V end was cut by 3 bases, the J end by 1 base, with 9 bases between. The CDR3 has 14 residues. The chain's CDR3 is CTCSASGRNTEVFF. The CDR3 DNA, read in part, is TGCACCTGCAGTGCTTCAGGGAGGAACACA.

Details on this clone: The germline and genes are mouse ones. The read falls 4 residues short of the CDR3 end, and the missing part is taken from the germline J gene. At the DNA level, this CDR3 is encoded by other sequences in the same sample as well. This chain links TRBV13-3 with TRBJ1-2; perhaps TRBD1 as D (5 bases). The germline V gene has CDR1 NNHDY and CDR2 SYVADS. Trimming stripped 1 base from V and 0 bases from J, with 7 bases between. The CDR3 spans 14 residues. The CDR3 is CASSDQGSNSDYTF. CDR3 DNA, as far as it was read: TGTGCCAGCAGTGATCAGGGATCAAACTCC.

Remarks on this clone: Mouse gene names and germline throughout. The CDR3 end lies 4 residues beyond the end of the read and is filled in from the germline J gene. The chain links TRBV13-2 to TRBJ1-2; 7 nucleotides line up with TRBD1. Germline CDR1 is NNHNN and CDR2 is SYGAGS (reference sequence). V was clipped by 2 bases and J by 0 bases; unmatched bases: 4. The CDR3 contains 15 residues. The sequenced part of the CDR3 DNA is TGTGCCAGCGGTGACCGAGGGACAGCAAACTCC. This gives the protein CASGDRGTANS. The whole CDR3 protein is CASGDRGTANSDYTF.

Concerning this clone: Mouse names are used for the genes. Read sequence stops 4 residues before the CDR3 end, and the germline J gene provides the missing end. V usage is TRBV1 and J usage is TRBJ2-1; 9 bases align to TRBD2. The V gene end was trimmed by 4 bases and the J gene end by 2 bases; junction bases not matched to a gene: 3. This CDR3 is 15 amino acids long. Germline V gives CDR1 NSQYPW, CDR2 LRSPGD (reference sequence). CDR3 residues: CTCSDLGGYYAEQFF. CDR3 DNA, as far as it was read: TGCACCTGCAGTGATCTGGGGGGGTACTATGCT.

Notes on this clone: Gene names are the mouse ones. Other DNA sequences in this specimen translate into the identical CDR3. The CDR3 here is CASSRQANSDYTF. CDR3 DNA, as far as it was read: TGTGCCAGCAGTCGGCAGGCAAACTCC. The chain combines TRBV13-3 with TRBJ1-2, with unresolved D. The missing CDR3 end, 4 residues past where the read stops, is filled in from the germline J gene. From germline, CDR1 is NNHDY and CDR2 SYVADS. V gave up 4 bases and J gave up 0 bases, with 7 bases separating them. CDR3 size: 13 residues.

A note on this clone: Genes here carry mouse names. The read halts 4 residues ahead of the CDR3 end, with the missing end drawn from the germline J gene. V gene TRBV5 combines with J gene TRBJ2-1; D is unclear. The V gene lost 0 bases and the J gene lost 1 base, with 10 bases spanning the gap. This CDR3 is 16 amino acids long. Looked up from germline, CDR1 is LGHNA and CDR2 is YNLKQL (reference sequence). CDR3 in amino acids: CASSQDLQTNYAEQFF. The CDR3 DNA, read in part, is TGTGCCAGCAGCCAAGATCTCCAGACAAACTATGCT.

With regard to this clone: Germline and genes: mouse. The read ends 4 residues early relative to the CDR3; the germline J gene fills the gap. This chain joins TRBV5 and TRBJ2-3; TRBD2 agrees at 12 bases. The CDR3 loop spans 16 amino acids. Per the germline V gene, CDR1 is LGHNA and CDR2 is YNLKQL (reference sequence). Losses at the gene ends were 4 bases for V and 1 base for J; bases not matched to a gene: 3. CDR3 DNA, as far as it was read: TGTGCCAGCAGCCCCGACTGGGGGGGCCGTGCAGAA. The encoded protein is CASSPDWGGRAE. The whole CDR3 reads CASSPDWGGRAETLYF.

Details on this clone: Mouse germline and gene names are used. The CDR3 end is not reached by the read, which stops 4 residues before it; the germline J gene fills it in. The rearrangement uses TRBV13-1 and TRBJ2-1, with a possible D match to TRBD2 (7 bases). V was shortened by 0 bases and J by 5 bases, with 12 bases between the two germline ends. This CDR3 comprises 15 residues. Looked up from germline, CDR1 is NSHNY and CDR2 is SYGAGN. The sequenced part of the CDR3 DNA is TGTGCCAGCAGTGATGATGGGGGGCTGGATGCT. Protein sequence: CASSDDGGLDA. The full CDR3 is CASSDDGGLDAEQFF.

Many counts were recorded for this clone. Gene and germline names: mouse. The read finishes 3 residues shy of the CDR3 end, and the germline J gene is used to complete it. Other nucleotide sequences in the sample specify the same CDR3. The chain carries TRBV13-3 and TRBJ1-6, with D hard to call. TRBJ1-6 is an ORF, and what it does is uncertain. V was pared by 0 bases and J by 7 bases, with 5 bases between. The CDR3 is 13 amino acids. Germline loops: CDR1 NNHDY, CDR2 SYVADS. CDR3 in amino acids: CASSDGRNSPLYF. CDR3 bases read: TGTGCCAGCAGTGATGGCAGAAATTCGCCC.

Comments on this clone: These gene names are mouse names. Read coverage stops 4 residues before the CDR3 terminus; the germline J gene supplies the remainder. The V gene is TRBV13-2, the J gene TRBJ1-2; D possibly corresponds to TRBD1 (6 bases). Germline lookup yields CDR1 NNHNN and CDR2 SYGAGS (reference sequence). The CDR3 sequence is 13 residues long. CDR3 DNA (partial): TGTGCCAGCGGTGATGCTGGGGGGCGC. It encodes CASGDAGGR. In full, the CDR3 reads CASGDAGGRDYTF.

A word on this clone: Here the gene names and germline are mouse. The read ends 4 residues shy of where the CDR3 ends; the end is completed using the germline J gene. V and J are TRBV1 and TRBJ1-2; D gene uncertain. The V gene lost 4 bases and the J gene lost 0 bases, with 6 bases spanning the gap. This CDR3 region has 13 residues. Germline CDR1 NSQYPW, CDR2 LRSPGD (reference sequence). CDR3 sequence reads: CTCSVHTNSDYTF. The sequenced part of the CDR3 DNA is TGCACCTGCAGTGTACACACAAACTCC.

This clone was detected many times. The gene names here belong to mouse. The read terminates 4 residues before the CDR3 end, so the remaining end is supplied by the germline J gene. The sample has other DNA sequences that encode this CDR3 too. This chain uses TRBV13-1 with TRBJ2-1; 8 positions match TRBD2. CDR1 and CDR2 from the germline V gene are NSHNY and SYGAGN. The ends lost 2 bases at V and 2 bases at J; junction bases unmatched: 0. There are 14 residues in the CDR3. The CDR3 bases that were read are TGTGCCAGCAGTGACTGGGGGGACTATGCT. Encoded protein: CASSDWGDYA. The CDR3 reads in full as CASSDWGDYAEQFF.

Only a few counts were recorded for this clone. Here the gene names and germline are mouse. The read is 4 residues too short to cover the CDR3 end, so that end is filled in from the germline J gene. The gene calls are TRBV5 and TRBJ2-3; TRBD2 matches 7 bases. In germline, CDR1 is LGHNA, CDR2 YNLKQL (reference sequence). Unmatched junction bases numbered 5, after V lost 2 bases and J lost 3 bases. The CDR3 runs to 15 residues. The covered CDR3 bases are TGTGCCAGCAGCCAAATCACTGGGGCCGCAGAA. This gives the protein CASSQITGAAE. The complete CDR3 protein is CASSQITGAAETLYF.

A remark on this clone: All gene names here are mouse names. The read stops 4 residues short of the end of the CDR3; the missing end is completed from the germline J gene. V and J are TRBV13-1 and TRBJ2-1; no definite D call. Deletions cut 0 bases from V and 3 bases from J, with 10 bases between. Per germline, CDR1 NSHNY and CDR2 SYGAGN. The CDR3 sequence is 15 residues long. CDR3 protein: CASSDAASLYAEQFF. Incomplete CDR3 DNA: TGTGCCAGCAGTGATGCAGCCAGTCTCTATGCT.

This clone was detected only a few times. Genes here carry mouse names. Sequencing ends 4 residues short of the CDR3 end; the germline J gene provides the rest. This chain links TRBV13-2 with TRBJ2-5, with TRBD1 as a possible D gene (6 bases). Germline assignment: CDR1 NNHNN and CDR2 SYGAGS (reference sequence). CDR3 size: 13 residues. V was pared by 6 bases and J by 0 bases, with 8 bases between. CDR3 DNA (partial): TGTGCCAGCGCTCAGGGGAACCAAGAC. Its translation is CASAQGNQD. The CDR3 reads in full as CASAQGNQDTQYF.

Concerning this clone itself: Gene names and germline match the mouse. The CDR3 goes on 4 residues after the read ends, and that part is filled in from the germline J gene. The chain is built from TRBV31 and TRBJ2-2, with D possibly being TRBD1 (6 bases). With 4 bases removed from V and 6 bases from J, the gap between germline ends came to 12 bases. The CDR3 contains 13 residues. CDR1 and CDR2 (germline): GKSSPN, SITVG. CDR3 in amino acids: CAWTLRGPGQLYF. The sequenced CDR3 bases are TGTGCCTGGACCCTCAGGGGTCCCGGG.

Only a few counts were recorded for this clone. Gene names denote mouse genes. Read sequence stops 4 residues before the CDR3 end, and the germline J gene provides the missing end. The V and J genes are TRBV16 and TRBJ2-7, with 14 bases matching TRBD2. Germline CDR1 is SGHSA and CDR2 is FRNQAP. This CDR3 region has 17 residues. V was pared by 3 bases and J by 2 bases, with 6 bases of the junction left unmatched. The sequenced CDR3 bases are TGTGCAAGCAGCTTCCCGGGACTGGGGGGGCGCACCTAT. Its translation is CASSFPGLGGRTY. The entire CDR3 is CASSFPGLGGRTYEQYF.